The sequence of this TCR beta chain was determined in a study of cytomegalovirus exposure and HLA in healthy donors. This clone showed up just a few times. Its target is unknown. Use of 60 Vbeta and 13 Jbeta primers characterized the PCR. The repertoire was sequenced with immunoSEQ multiplex PCR; TCRdb's copy has only in-frame clones and lacks some. The sample includes around 130,000 clones, around 78% seen only once; the top ten take approximately 1.7%. Germline loops: CDR1 SNHLY, CDR2 FYNNEI. The V and J ends lost 1 base and 5 bases, in that order; junction bases with no gene match: 8. This CDR3 comprises 16 residues. General study findings and limits: A later analysis showed HLA-associated TCR beta chains outstripping equally common others in clonal expansion. TCR sequences were mostly rare, though some public TCRs occurred in many donors. A list of 164 TCR beta chains associated with cytomegalovirus was given.

The chain recombines TRBV2 with TRBJ2-5; 9 bases agree with TRBD1. The TCR was taken from a woman aged 45-65 years in good health and CMV-seronegative. Sequencing was done on a sample of PBMCs. In nucleotides, the CDR3 is TGTGCCAGCAGTGAAGGGGCCGGGACAGGGTACGAGACCCAGTACTTC. Protein product: CASSEGAGTGYETQYF.